These 2 T cell receptor beta chains came from one sample sequenced in a study of cytotoxic CD8 clonotypes in ibrutinib-treated CLL. Only in-frame clones appear in the TCRdb table, and some are missing; sequencing was by immunoSEQ multiplex PCR. The sample holds about 130,000 clones; around 80% are singletons and the top ten take 2.5% to 3.5%. The source material was PBMCs, sampled after 24 months of ibrutinib treatment. Receptors originate from a human donor with chronic lymphocytic leukemia.

The rearrangement uses TRBV18 and TRBJ1-3; tentatively, D is TRBD1 (6 bases). The germline V and J ends were trimmed by 6 bases and 0 bases, with 15 bases remaining between them. There are 16 residues in the CDR3. From germline, CDR1 is KGHSH and CDR2 LQKENI. CDR3 in amino acids: CASSPGVAVSGNTIYF. The CDR3 DNA reads as TGTGCCAGCTCCCCAGGGGTAGCGGTCTCTGGAAACACCATATATTTT.

The CDR3: CASSPSVRGLNQPQHF. In DNA, the CDR3 is TGTGCCAGCAGTCCTTCCGTCCGGGGGCTAAATCAGCCCCAGCATTTT. The chain couples TRBV27 to TRBJ1-5; D is perhaps TRBD1 (6 bases). This CDR3 has 16 amino acids. Trimming removed 5 bases from V and 4 bases from J, with 18 bases in between. Germline CDR1 is MNHEY and CDR2 is SMNVEV (reference sequence).